Presented here are 31 T cell receptor beta chains from one specimen sequenced in a study of blood T cell repertoires in COVID-19. Profiled with immunoSEQ multiplex PCR; TCRdb holds only in-frame clones, not every one. The sample contains 80,000 or so clones, about 88% of which appear only once. The sequenced sample consisted of peripheral blood. The receptors come from a human donor in a cohort sampled during active COVID-19.

This clone was recorded once. The gene calls are TRBV7-8 and TRBJ1-6, with D unclear. Germline-derived CDR1 and CDR2 are SGHVS and FQNEAQ. The V and J ends lost 3 bases and 9 bases respectively, with 12 bases between them. The CDR3 has 14 residues. CDR3 nucleotide sequence: TGTGCCAGCAGCTTGACCCCTCGCGGTTCACCCCTCCACTTT. Protein product: CASSLTPRGSPLHF.

This chain connects TRBV6-2 or TRBV6-3 to TRBJ2-1; D gene uncertain. Trimming removed 5 bases from V and 0 bases from J, with 11 bases in between. This CDR3 spans 15 amino acids. The germline V gene encodes CDR1 MNHEY and CDR2 SVGEGT. The CDR3 spells CASSPRWASYNEQFF. CDR3 bases: TGTGCCAGCAGTCCCCGGTGGGCCTCCTACAATGAGCAGTTCTTC.

The CDR3 is CASSFTSGGAITQYF. The CDR3 nucleotides read TGTGCCAGCAGTTTTACTAGCGGGGGGGCCATTACGCAGTATTTT. The V and J genes are TRBV27 and TRBJ2-3, with 13 bases lining up with TRBD2. The CDR3 runs 15 residues. The germline gives CDR1 MNHEY, CDR2 SMNVEV (reference sequence). Trimming removed 3 bases from V and 8 bases from J; junction bases left unmatched: 5.

Notes on this clone: A junction boundary mismatches the germline segment, possibly from a read error. The CDR3 protein is CASLYWGTPINF. Written as DNA, the CDR3 is TGTGCCAGCCTCTACTGGGGGACACCGATAAATTTT. V gene TRBV12-3 or TRBV12-4 combines with J gene TRBJ1-3, with D tentatively TRBD1 (6 bases). The CDR3 sequence is 12 residues long.

This chain connects TRBV14 to TRBJ2-7; the match to TRBD2 covers 10 bases. The CDR3 is 17 amino acids. V shed 3 bases and J 3 bases; nucleotides not matched to a gene: 11. CDR1 SGHDN and CDR2 FVKESK come from the germline V gene. The CDR3 reads CASSHSAGGLRFYEQYF. CDR3 in DNA: TGTGCCAGCAGCCACTCAGCGGGAGGGCTCCGATTCTACGAGCAGTACTTC.

The chain links TRBV7-9 to TRBJ1-2; TRBD1 is a possible D gene (6 bases). V was cut by 5 bases and J by 4 bases, with 11 bases left in between. This CDR3 is built from 13 residues. The germline V gene encodes CDR1 SEHNR and CDR2 FQNEAQ (reference sequence). CDR3 coding DNA: TGTGCCAGCAGCGAAAACAGGGCCTATGGCTACACCTTC. This gives the protein CASSENRAYGYTF. Combining the CDR3 with reference TRBV7-9 and TRBJ1-2 gives the whole variable domain DTGVSQNPRHKITKRGQNVTFRCDPISEHNRLYWYRQTLGQGPEFLTYFQNEAQLEKSRLLSDRFSAERPKGSFSTLEIQRTEQGDSAMYLCASSENRAYGYTFGSGTRLTVV.

The J gene is TRBJ1-1, the V gene TRBV28, with D possibly matching TRBD1 (6 bases). The CDR3 runs 16 residues. Germline V gene data show CDR1 as MDHEN and CDR2 as SYDVKM. V was pared by 8 bases and J by 1 base, with 20 bases between. CDR3 nucleotide sequence: TGTGCCAGCCACCGACTCTTTACAGGGACGAACACTGAAGCTTTCTTT. Translation: CASHRLFTGTNTEAFF. The full variable domain, its missing parts supplied by reference TRBV28 and TRBJ1-1, is DVKVTQSSRYLVKRTGEKVFLECVQDMDHENMFWYRQDPGLGLRLIYFSYDVKMKEKGDIPEGYSVSREKKERFSLILESASTNQTSMYLCASHRLFTGTNTEAFFGQGTRLTVV.

Details on this clone: Other DNA sequences within the sample encode an identical CDR3. The chain has TRBV7-9 and TRBJ2-1; D is ambiguous. Germline loops: CDR1 SEHNR, CDR2 FQNEAQ (reference sequence). V shed 3 bases and J shed 0 bases, with 3 bases lying between them. The length of the CDR3 is 13 residues. The CDR3 sequence: CASSFSSYNEQFF. The CDR3 DNA reads as TGTGCCAGCAGCTTTAGCTCCTACAATGAGCAGTTCTTC.

The V call is TRBV6-5, the J call TRBJ2-7; D is possibly TRBD1 (6 bases). Germline V gene sequence: CDR1 MNHEY, CDR2 SVGAGI. The CDR3 spans 14 residues. Trimming removed 5 bases from V and 3 bases from J, with 14 bases in between. Here the CDR3 reads CASSSHQGNYEQYF. DNA for the CDR3: TGTGCCAGCAGTAGTCACCAGGGGAACTACGAGCAGTACTTC.

This CDR3 is CASSWGPLNNEKLFF. The CDR3 nucleotides read TGTGCCAGCAGTTGGGGCCCGCTTAACAATGAAAAACTGTTTTTT. This chain connects TRBV28 to TRBJ1-4, with D perhaps matching TRBD1 (5 bases). Germline V lookup: CDR1 MDHEN, CDR2 SYDVKM. The CDR3 has 15 amino acids. The V and J ends lost 4 bases and 5 bases respectively, with 14 bases between them.

V and J are TRBV10-3 and TRBJ2-1, with TRBD2 matching 7 bases. Germline values: CDR1 ENHRY, CDR2 SYGVKD. V gave up 7 bases and J gave up 4 bases; unmatched junction bases: 4. This CDR3 has 13 residues. In DNA, the CDR3 is TGTGCCATCAAGACTAGCAGATACAATGAGCAGTTCTTC. It specifies CAIKTSRYNEQFF.

The J gene is TRBJ2-7, the V gene TRBV10-3; 10 bases map to TRBD2. CDR1 and CDR2 (germline): ENHRY, SYGVKD. The CDR3 extends over 13 amino acids. V was pared by 7 bases and J by 2 bases, with 2 bases of the junction left unmatched. CDR3 sequence reads: CAINSGGTYEQYF. CDR3 nucleotide sequence: TGTGCCATCAATAGCGGGGGGACCTACGAGCAGTACTTC.

The count of this clone is one. The chain recombines TRBV28 with TRBJ2-7; a weak D match, TRBD1 (6 bases). Germline loops: CDR1 MDHEN, CDR2 SYDVKM. V shed 3 bases and J shed 1 base, with 10 bases lying between them. CDR3 size: 14 residues. CDR3 sequence (DNA): TGTGCCAGCAGTTTCATCCAGGGGTCCTACGAGCAGTACTTC. Translated: CASSFIQGSYEQYF.

This sequence joins TRBV27 and TRBJ2-1, with 16 positions matching TRBD2. Looked up from germline, CDR1 is MNHEY and CDR2 is SMNVEV (reference sequence). The V gene end was trimmed by 2 bases and the J gene end by 10 bases; junction bases not matched to a gene: 5. The CDR3 consists of 16 residues. DNA for the CDR3: TGTGCCAGCAGTTTAGAAGGGACTAGCGGGAGGGGGGAGCAGTTCTTC. This encodes CASSLEGTSGRGEQFF.

J is TRBJ2-7 and V is TRBV11-3; 7 bases agree with TRBD2. Germline CDR1 and CDR2: SGHNT and YENEEA. CDR3 length: 15 amino acids. Unmatched junction bases numbered 9, after V lost 5 bases and J lost 2 bases. CDR3 sequence: CASSHERGDTYEQYF. CDR3 bases: TGTGCCAGCAGCCATGAGCGGGGTGATACCTACGAGCAGTACTTC.

The CDR3 spells CASSLDSLYGKNIQYF. In DNA, the CDR3 is TGTGCCAGCAGCTTGGACAGCCTGTACGGCAAAAACATTCAGTACTTC. This sequence joins TRBV5-4 and TRBJ2-4; no reliable D call. Per germline, CDR1 SGHNT and CDR2 YYREEE (reference sequence). V was pared by 0 bases and J by 3 bases, with 13 bases between. The CDR3 is made up of 16 amino acids.

J is TRBJ1-2 and V is TRBV6-1; 8 positions match TRBD1. V lost 0 bases and J lost 8; bases outside the gene matches: 11. This CDR3 spans 16 amino acids. CDR1 and CDR2 from the germline V gene are MNHNS and SASEGT. The DNA for the CDR3 is TGTGCCAGCAGTGAAGCCGCTTTCAGGGGGCGGAGGGGCTACACCTTC. It is translated as CASSEAAFRGRRGYTF.

The rearrangement joins TRBV5-1 to TRBJ2-3; 8 nucleotides align to TRBD2. The CDR3 extends over 15 amino acids. V gave up 4 bases and J gave up 2 bases; unmatched junction bases: 6. Germline V gene lookup returns CDR1 SGHRS and CDR2 YFSETQ. CDR3 in DNA: TGCGCCAGCAGCCTAAGGACTAGCTACACAGATACGCAGTATTTT. Encoded protein: CASSLRTSYTDTQYF.

This clone was seen more than once but under ten times. The chain has TRBV24-1 and TRBJ1-2, with 7 bases fitting TRBD1. The length of the CDR3 is 15 residues. After removal of 4 bases from V and 2 bases from J, the junction contained 6 bases not matched to a gene. From germline, CDR1 is KGHDR and CDR2 SFDVKD. This chain's CDR3 is CATSDPGRGNYGYTF. DNA of the CDR3: TGTGCCACCAGTGACCCGGGCAGGGGGAACTATGGCTACACCTTC.

The V and J genes are TRBV4-1 and TRBJ2-2, with D perhaps TRBD2 (5 bases). Germline CDR1 MGHRA, CDR2 YSYEKL. The CDR3 extends over 14 amino acids. With 5 bases removed from V and 6 bases from J, the gap between germline ends came to 13 bases. This CDR3 reads CASSKPGVSGELFF. The CDR3 DNA sequence: TGCGCCAGCAGCAAGCCCGGGGTCTCCGGGGAGCTGTTTTTT.

This rearrangement joins TRBV19 to TRBJ1-1; D unclear. This CDR3 has 14 amino acids. Trimming cost V 5 bases and J 1 base, with 11 bases left between them. Germline lookup yields CDR1 LNHDA and CDR2 SQIVND (reference sequence). DNA of the CDR3: TGTGCCAGTAGTTCGCGGGCCGAGAACACTGAAGCTTTCTTT. Translated, it gives CASSSRAENTEAFF. Looking up the rest from reference TRBV19 and TRBJ1-1 gives the full variable domain: DGGITQSPKYLFRKEGQNVTLSCEQNLNHDAMYWYRQDPGQGLRLIYYSQIVNDFQKGDIAEGYSVSREKKESFPLTVTSAQKNPTAFYLCASSSRAENTEAFFGQGTRLTVV.

This clone was counted between two and nine times. The J gene is TRBJ2-3, the V gene TRBV10-3; D is unresolved. The germline CDR1 and CDR2 sequences are ENHRY and SYGVKD. Deletions cut 2 bases from V and 2 bases from J, with 14 bases between. This CDR3 contains 16 residues. CDR3 residues: CAISETTHAYTDTQYF. CDR3 nucleotides: TGTGCCATCAGTGAGACTACGCACGCGTACACAGATACGCAGTATTTT.

The chain uses TRBV5-4 and TRBJ1-3; D unclear. The CDR3 totals 14 residues. Per germline, CDR1 SGHNT and CDR2 YYREEE (reference sequence). V dropped 3 bases and J dropped 0 bases, with 7 bases sitting between them. The CDR3 nucleotides are TGTGCCAGCAGCTCCGGGAGCTCTGGAAACACCATATATTTT. This encodes CASSSGSSGNTIYF.

CDR3 DNA sequence: TGTGCCAGCAGTCCAGACAGGACTAGCTACGAGCAGTACTTC. The encoded protein is CASSPDRTSYEQYF. The chain employs TRBV6-4 and TRBJ2-7; D is possibly TRBD2 (7 bases). This CDR3 has 14 amino acids. The germline V gene encodes CDR1 MRHNA and CDR2 SNTAGT. Trimming stripped 5 bases from V and 3 bases from J, with 14 bases between.

The count of this clone is one. This sequence joins TRBV10-2 and TRBJ2-5; 10 bases match TRBD2. This CDR3 comprises 15 residues. CDR1 WSHSY and CDR2 SAAADI come from the germline V gene. Germline trimming cut 2 bases from V and 4 bases from J; bases unmatched to any gene: 4. The CDR3 sequence: CASSEKSSGRETQYF. CDR3 in DNA: TGCGCCAGCAGTGAGAAGTCTAGCGGGAGAGAGACCCAGTACTTC.

The chain has TRBV9 and TRBJ1-2; 9 positions agree with TRBD1. Germline V gene data show CDR1 as SGDLS and CDR2 as YYNGEE. The ends lost 0 bases at V and 4 bases at J; junction bases unmatched: 4. The CDR3 consists of 15 residues. CDR3 DNA sequence: TGTGCCAGCAGCGTAGGGGACAGGGAGTTCTATGGCTACACCTTC. Translated: CASSVGDREFYGYTF.

The CDR3 DNA follows: TGCAGCGTTGGTGGGGGGGACCTTTACGAGCAGTACTTC. This translates into CSVGGGDLYEQYF. The chain employs TRBV29-1 and TRBJ2-7; 7 bases agree with TRBD2. V lost 4 bases to trimming and J lost 4 bases; unmatched junction nucleotides: 7. Looked up from germline, CDR1 is SQVTM and CDR2 is ANQGSEA. The CDR3 length is 13 residues.

The V and J genes are TRBV30 and TRBJ2-3; TRBD1 might be the D (6 bases). This CDR3 is built from 13 residues. With 7 bases removed from V and 2 bases from J, the gap between germline ends came to 13 bases. Germline values: CDR1 GTSNPN, CDR2 SVGIG (reference sequence). In DNA, the CDR3 is TGTGCCTCTTCAGGGGCGTACACAGATACGCAGTATTTT. Translating it yields CASSGAYTDTQYF.

The chain employs TRBV28 and TRBJ1-4, with D possibly matching TRBD1 (6 bases). In germline, CDR1 is MDHEN, CDR2 SYDVKM. The germline V and J ends were trimmed by 3 bases and 7 bases, with 15 bases remaining between them. This CDR3 has 15 residues. CDR3 region: CASSFNGRGGEKLFF. In DNA, the CDR3 is TGTGCCAGCAGTTTCAACGGCAGGGGTGGTGAAAAACTGTTTTTT.

V usage is TRBV30 and J usage is TRBJ1-6; D remains unclear. Germline V CDR1 and CDR2: GTSNPN, SVGIG (reference sequence). V lost 0 bases and J lost 7, with 13 bases in between. The CDR3 length is 15 residues. CDR3 in amino acids: CAWSVRGNGNSPLHF. The CDR3 DNA reads as TGTGCCTGGAGTGTCCGAGGCAATGGAAATTCACCCCTCCACTTT.

The chain carries TRBV7-8 and TRBJ1-2, with TRBD1 as a possible D gene (6 bases). Germline V gene sequence: CDR1 SGHVS, CDR2 FQNEAQ. This CDR3 has 14 residues. Trimming stripped 10 bases from V and 0 bases from J, with 15 bases between. CDR3 DNA sequence: TGTGCCACCCGTGAGGGGGGGGCTAACTATGGCTACACCTTC. Its protein is CATREGGANYGYTF.